These 17 T cell receptor beta chains share one sample of origin, sequenced in a study of control samples from healthy donors and cancer patients. The data were produced by immunoSEQ multiplex PCR, yet TCRdb's version contains in-frame clones alone and is incomplete. This table has under 450,000 clones, about 93% appearing once. Sequencing used PBMCs. The receptors derive from a man aged 35-49 years with head and neck cancer.

A single count supports this clone. The chain is built from TRBV27 and TRBJ2-3, with TRBD2 matching over 9 bases. This CDR3 is 14 amino acids long. The germline CDR1 and CDR2 sequences are MNHEY and SMNVEV (reference sequence). V gave up 8 bases and J gave up 6 bases; unmatched junction bases: 9. The CDR3 spells CASRFSGRYDTQYF. CDR3 in DNA: TGTGCCAGCCGATTCAGCGGGAGGTATGATACGCAGTATTTT.

The count of this clone is one. The chain couples TRBV5-1 to TRBJ2-7; tentative D call: TRBD2 (5 bases). The germline V gene encodes CDR1 SGHRS and CDR2 YFSETQ. Trimming removed 2 bases from V and 3 bases from J, with 12 bases in between. The CDR3 sequence is 14 residues long. In DNA form, the CDR3 reads TGCGCCAGCAGCTTTGGCGGGTACCTCTACGAGCAGTACTTC. Encoded protein: CASSFGGYLYEQYF.

V usage is TRBV5-1 and J usage is TRBJ2-2, with 7 positions matching TRBD1. After removal of 4 bases from V and 3 bases from J, the junction contained 9 bases not matched to a gene. Germline CDR1 reads SGHRS; CDR2 reads YFSETQ. The CDR3 loop spans 16 amino acids. CDR3 sequence (DNA): TGCGCCAGCAGCCCGCGACAGGGAACGGACACCGGGGAGCTGTTTTTT. Its protein is CASSPRQGTDTGELFF.

The chain recombines TRBV6-5 with TRBJ2-2; D not certain. The CDR3 is 14 residues long. From germline, CDR1 is MNHEY and CDR2 SVGAGI. V was cut by 2 bases and J by 5 bases, with 9 bases left in between. CDR3: CASSYGTPTGELFF. The CDR3 DNA follows: TGTGCCAGCAGTTACGGCACTCCAACCGGGGAGCTGTTTTTT.

This chain connects TRBV18 to TRBJ2-7, with D tentatively TRBD2 (6 bases). The CDR3 has 14 amino acids. V was shortened by 0 bases and J by 0 bases, with 6 bases between the two germline ends. Germline CDR1 KGHSH, CDR2 LQKENI. The chain's CDR3 is CASSPPGGSYEQYF. The CDR3 DNA reads TGTGCCAGCTCACCACCGGGGGGCTCCTACGAGCAGTACTTC. The entire variable domain, with the rest obtained from reference TRBV18 and TRBJ2-7, is as follows: NAGVMQNPRHLVRRRGQEARLRCSPMKGHSHVYWYRQLPEEGLKFMVYLQKENIIDESGMPKERFSAEFPKEGPSILRIQQVVRGDSAAYFCASSPPGGSYEQYFGPGTRLTVT.

The V gene is TRBV9, the J gene TRBJ2-2; D might be TRBD1 (5 bases). V shed 0 bases and J shed 3 bases, with 15 bases lying between them. This CDR3 has 17 residues. Germline values: CDR1 SGDLS, CDR2 YYNGEE. CDR3 coding DNA: TGTGCCAGCAGCGTAGGGGAAGGACAAATTTACACCGGGGAGCTGTTTTTT. Amino acids: CASSVGEGQIYTGELFF.

This chain joins TRBV6-5 and TRBJ2-2, with TRBD1 matching 8 bases. This CDR3 is built from 15 residues. Germline V CDR1 and CDR2: MNHEY, SVGAGI. Unmatched junction bases numbered 2, after V lost 5 bases and J lost 0 bases. The CDR3 is CASSRQGTNTGELFF. The CDR3 nucleotides read TGTGCCAGCAGTCGACAGGGGACGAACACCGGGGAGCTGTTTTTT.

The chain joins TRBV7-9 to TRBJ1-1; D remains ambiguous. This CDR3 contains 12 residues. Trimming took 3 bases from V and 5 from J, leaving 7 bases between them. Looked up from germline, CDR1 is SEHNR and CDR2 is FQNEAQ (reference sequence). Here the CDR3 DNA reads TGTGCCAGCAGCTTTACTACGACTGAAGCTTTCTTT. This sequence encodes CASSFTTTEAFF. Using reference TRBV7-9 and TRBJ1-1 for the parts outside the CDR3, the full variable domain is DTGVSQNPRHKITKRGQNVTFRCDPISEHNRLYWYRQTLGQGPEFLTYFQNEAQLEKSRLLSDRFSAERPKGSFSTLEIQRTEQGDSAMYLCASSFTTTEAFFGQGTRLTVV.

This chain connects TRBV28 to TRBJ1-5; tentative D call: TRBD1 (6 bases). Per the germline V gene, CDR1 is MDHEN and CDR2 is SYDVKM. This CDR3 is built from 15 residues. Trimming stripped 7 bases from V and 2 bases from J, with 15 bases between. The CDR3: CASIPGAVGNQPQHF. The CDR3 DNA sequence: TGTGCCAGCATACCGGGGGCGGTGGGCAATCAGCCCCAGCATTTT.

The J gene is TRBJ2-1, the V gene TRBV28; possibly TRBD1 for D (6 bases). CDR1 is MDHEN, CDR2 SYDVKM, per germline. The CDR3 covers 14 residues. With 5 bases removed from V and 7 bases from J, the gap between germline ends came to 15 bases. The CDR3 sequence is CASSQQGSENEQFF. The CDR3 DNA sequence: TGTGCCAGCAGTCAACAGGGTAGTGAAAATGAGCAGTTCTTC.

J is TRBJ1-4 and V is TRBV25-1; D is uncertain. The CDR3 is made up of 14 amino acids. Trimming pared 2 bases from V and 3 bases from J, leaving 7 bases between. In germline, CDR1 is MGHDK, CDR2 SYGVNS. CDR3 coding DNA: TGTGCCAGCAGTGAACAACAACCTAATGAAAAACTGTTTTTT. Protein: CASSEQQPNEKLFF.

This clone came up once. Other DNA sequences of this sample code for an identical CDR3. This rearrangement joins TRBV7-2 to TRBJ1-5, with D hard to call. CDR3 size: 13 residues. The V end was cut by 0 bases, the J end by 4 bases, with 4 bases between. Looked up from germline, CDR1 is SGHTA and CDR2 is FQGNSA. CDR3 coding DNA: TGTGCCAGCAGCTTAGCGCGTAATCAGCCCCAGCATTTT. This codes for CASSLARNQPQHF.

The chain links TRBV18 to TRBJ2-2; D is ambiguous. This CDR3 region has 12 residues. The V and J ends lost 2 bases and 7 bases respectively, with 5 bases between them. From germline, CDR1 is KGHSH and CDR2 LQKENI. This CDR3 reads CASSPSSGELFF. CDR3 bases: TGTGCCAGCTCACCAAGTAGCGGGGAGCTGTTTTTT.

The chain carries TRBV6-6 and TRBJ1-2; TRBD1 matches 7 bases. Germline-derived CDR1 and CDR2 are MNHNY and SVGAGI (reference sequence). With V trimmed by 7 bases and J by 3 bases, 8 bases remained unmatched. The CDR3 length is 14 residues. CDR3 amino acids: CASKITGADYGYTF. The CDR3 region has the DNA TGTGCCAGCAAAATAACAGGGGCGGACTATGGCTACACCTTC.

The chain employs TRBV2 and TRBJ2-3, with 14 bases fitting TRBD2. Germline V gene data show CDR1 as SNHLY and CDR2 as FYNNEI. Trimming removed 6 bases from V and 5 bases from J; junction bases left unmatched: 7. This CDR3 spans 16 amino acids. In nucleotides, the CDR3 is TGTGCCAGCAGGATGAGACTAGCGGGGGGGCAAGATACGCAGTATTTT. It specifies CASRMRLAGGQDTQYF.

The chain links TRBV6-6 to TRBJ1-6; TRBD1 matches 9 bases. The germline CDR1 and CDR2 sequences are MNHNY and SVGAGI (reference sequence). Trimming removed 7 bases from V and 11 bases from J; junction bases left unmatched: 9. The CDR3 consists of 14 residues. Here the CDR3 DNA reads TGTGCCAGCACCACAGGGACAGGGAAAGCACCCCTCCACTTT. This sequence encodes CASTTGTGKAPLHF.

The chain has TRBV24-1 and TRBJ2-3; a weak D match, TRBD2 (7 bases). Trimming cost V 10 bases and J 8 bases, with 15 bases left between them. This CDR3 contains 12 residues. Germline V gene lookup returns CDR1 KGHDR and CDR2 SFDVKD. CDR3 sequence: CATAEGEGTQYF. The CDR3 DNA is TGTGCCACAGCAGAGGGGGAGGGTACGCAGTATTTT.